This is a list of T cell receptor beta chains from one sample in a study of CD8 T cells in Susac syndrome. TCRdb re-called the immunoSEQ multiplex PCR reads through MiXCR, storing one row per CDR3 protein. The table records 150,000 to 200,000 distinct CDR3 sequences, roughly 94% of them present only once. Sequencing was performed on CD4+ T cells from PBMCs. The receptors were gathered from a human donor with Susac syndrome. Each CDR3 is given with its conserved first and last residue. The D gene is left open where the match is weak.

NA	TRBV9	TRBJ1-6	CASSVRGDVGSPLHF
NA	TRBV30	TRBJ1-6	CAWSSQAYNSPLHF
NA	TRBV7-2	TRBJ2-5	CASSGSWTQYF
NA	TRBV7-3	TRBJ2-5	CASSAGALETQYF
TRBD1	TRBV2	TRBJ2-7	CASTPDRRYEQYF
NA	TRBV7-2	TRBJ2-3	CASSFDTDTQYF
NA	TRBV20-1	TRBJ2-3	CSASTGSSTDTQYF
NA	TRBV20-1	TRBJ2-2	CSASGTGELFF
NA	TRBV12-3/TRBV12-4	TRBJ1-5	CASSFREDGPQHF
NA	TRBV9	TRBJ1-4	CASSVDIATNEKLFF
NA	TRBV5-6	TRBJ1-3	CASRYGDMPGNTIYF
NA	TRBV12-3/TRBV12-4	TRBJ1-2	CASSLSRSYTF
NA	TRBV5-1	TRBJ1-1	CASSVSNTEAFF
NA	TRBV7-8	TRBJ1-3	CASSEDGPSGNTIYF
TRBD2	TRBV20-1	TRBJ2-3	CSAGTSGPLEQYF
NA	TRBV6-5	TRBJ1-5	CASSYPLGPQHF
TRBD1	TRBV5-6	TRBJ2-1	CASSPGTGSYNEQFF
NA	TRBV14	TRBJ1-1	CASSRLPGDTSSEAFF
NA	TRBV9	TRBJ2-7	CASSVATVSSYEQYF
NA	TRBV27	TRBJ2-2	CASSLLGRRDNTGELFF
TRBD2	TRBV3-1	TRBJ2-5	CASSYRTSGQETQYF
NA	TRBV29-1	TRBJ2-1	CSVSLSNDGNEQFF